The entry below describes one T cell receptor (beta chain). The junction had 4 bases not matched to a gene; V was cut back by 3 bases and J by 1 base. The CDR3 runs 17 residues. Germline CDR1 KGHDR, CDR2 SFDVKD. These data come from a study of blood T cell repertoires in COVID-19. About the research overall: Material from acute and convalescent COVID-19 was sourced from the United States, Italy and Spain. T cells, B-cell-depleted T cells, or PBMCs supplied cDNA or gDNA.

Enrollment of patients from Seattle took place during active infection, with longitudinal follow-up. Authors' methods: Scientists estimated how many nucleated cells there were by amplifying reference gene primers. This table comes from immunoSEQ multiplex PCR, and its TCRdb copy is limited to in-frame clones, with some not included. That table furnishes V, J and clone size, whereas the DNA furnished D and trimming. The data hold 150,000 to 200,000 clones, with less than 90% observed a single time. Sequenced material: peripheral blood. The source is a woman between 70 and 85 years old with COVID-19, enrolled during active disease. The J gene is TRBJ2-2, the V gene TRBV24-1; the match to TRBD2 covers 10 bases. CDR3 loop: CATSDPGTSENTGELFF. The DNA of the CDR3 is TGTGCCACCAGTGATCCCGGGACTAGCGAGAACACCGGGGAGCTGTTTTTT.